Listed here is a single TCR beta chain. What it binds is unknown. This was the immunoSEQ version 4 assay in survey mode. TCRdb's copy holds only in-frame clones and misses some; the assay was immunoSEQ multiplex PCR. Found here are over 35,000 clones, approximately 89% of them singletons; the top ten hold about 1.8%. This entry comes from a study of persistence of HIV-infected CD4 T cells. Trimming pared 5 bases from V and 1 base from J, leaving 17 bases between. The germline V gene has CDR1 SGHAT and CDR2 FQDESV (reference sequence). The CDR3 runs 16 residues. Anti-CD3/anti-CD28 beads served as a nonspecific positive control stimulus. CD4+ T cells upregulating both CD40 ligand and CD69 were sorted as responding cells.

The TCR originated in an adult man with HIV who was CMV-seropositive. This specimen consisted of CD4+ T cells sorted from PBMCs after approximately 19-hour stimulation, obtained from a patient who received antiretroviral therapy. The genes are TRBV11-1 and TRBJ1-1, with D possibly being TRBD1 (6 bases). The CDR3 sequence is CASSRGGLGKNTEAFF. The CDR3 DNA reads TGTGCCAGCAGCCGAGGGGGGTTGGGCAAGAACACTGAAGCTTTCTTT.